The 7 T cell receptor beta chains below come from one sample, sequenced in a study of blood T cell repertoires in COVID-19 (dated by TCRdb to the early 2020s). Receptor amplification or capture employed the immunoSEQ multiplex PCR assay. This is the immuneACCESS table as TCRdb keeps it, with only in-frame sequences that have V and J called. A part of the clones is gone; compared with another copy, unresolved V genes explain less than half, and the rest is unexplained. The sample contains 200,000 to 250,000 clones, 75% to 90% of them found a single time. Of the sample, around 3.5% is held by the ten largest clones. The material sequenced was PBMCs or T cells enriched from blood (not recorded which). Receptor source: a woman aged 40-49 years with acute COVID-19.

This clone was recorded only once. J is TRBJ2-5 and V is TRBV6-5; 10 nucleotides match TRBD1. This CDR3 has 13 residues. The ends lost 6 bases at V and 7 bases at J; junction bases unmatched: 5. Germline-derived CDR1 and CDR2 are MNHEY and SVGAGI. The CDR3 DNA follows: TGTGCCAGCAGCGGACAGGGGGTGGGGACCCAGTACTTC. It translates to CASSGQGVGTQYF.

CDR3 in DNA: TGTGCCAGCAGCCGCTCGGGGGGTGGCTACACCTTC. It translates to CASSRSGGGYTF. The chain links TRBV12-3 or TRBV12-4 to TRBJ1-2; D perhaps matches TRBD1 (5 bases). The V and J ends lost 6 bases and 7 bases respectively, with 12 bases between them. The CDR3 totals 12 residues.

Here the CDR3 DNA reads TGTGCCAGCAGCCCCCGGGGAACCACCACAGATACGCAGTATTTT. Its translation: CASSPRGTTTDTQYF. This chain connects TRBV9 to TRBJ2-3; TRBD2 might be the D (5 bases). Per the germline V gene, CDR1 is SGDLS and CDR2 is YYNGEE. The V and J ends lost 4 bases and 2 bases respectively, with 14 bases between them. There are 15 residues in the CDR3.

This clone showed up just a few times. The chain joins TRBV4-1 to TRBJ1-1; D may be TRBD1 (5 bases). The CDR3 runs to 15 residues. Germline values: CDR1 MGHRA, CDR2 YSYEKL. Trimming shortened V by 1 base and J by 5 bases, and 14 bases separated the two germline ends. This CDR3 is CASSQVRRGWTEAFF. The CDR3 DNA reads TGCGCCAGCAGCCAAGTTCGCCGGGGGTGGACTGAAGCTTTCTTT.

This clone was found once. The CDR3 DNA is TGTGCCAGTAGTATACTAGCCGGTACTAGTCATGGCTACACCTTC. Its protein product is CASSILAGTSHGYTF. The chain has TRBV19 and TRBJ1-2, with D uncertain. The CDR3 is 15 amino acids. The germline V gene has CDR1 LNHDA and CDR2 SQIVND (reference sequence). The V gene lost 2 bases and the J gene lost 6 bases, with 16 bases spanning the gap.

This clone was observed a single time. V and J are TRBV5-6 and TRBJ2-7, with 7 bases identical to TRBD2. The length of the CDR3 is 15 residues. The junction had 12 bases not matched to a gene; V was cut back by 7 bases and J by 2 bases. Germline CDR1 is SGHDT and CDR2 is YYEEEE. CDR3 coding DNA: TGTGCCAGCCGACAGTCGGGGGGATCCACCTACGAGCAGTACGTC. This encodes CASRQSGGSTYEQYV.

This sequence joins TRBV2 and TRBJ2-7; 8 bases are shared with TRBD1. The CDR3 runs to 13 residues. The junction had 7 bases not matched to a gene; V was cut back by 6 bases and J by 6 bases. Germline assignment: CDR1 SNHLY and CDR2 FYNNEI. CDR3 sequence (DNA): TGTGCCAGCAGCGAATATCAGGGGGCCGAGCAGTACGTC. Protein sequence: CASSEYQGAEQYV.